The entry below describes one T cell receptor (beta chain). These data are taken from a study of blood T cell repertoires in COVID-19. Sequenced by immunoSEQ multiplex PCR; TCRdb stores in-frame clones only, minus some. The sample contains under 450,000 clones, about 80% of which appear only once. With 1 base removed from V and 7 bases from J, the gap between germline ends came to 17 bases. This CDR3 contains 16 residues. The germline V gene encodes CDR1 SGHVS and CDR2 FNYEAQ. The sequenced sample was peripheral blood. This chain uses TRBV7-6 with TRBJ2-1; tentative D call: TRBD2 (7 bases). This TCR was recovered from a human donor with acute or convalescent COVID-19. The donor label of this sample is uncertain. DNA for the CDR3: TGTGCCAGCAGCTTAGATGTGGGAGGGGGGCGGAATGAGCAGTTCTTC. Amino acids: CASSLDVGGGRNEQFF.